The subject of this entry is one T cell receptor (beta chain). The antigen is not known. V shed 5 bases and J 1 base; nucleotides not matched to a gene: 8. Germline-derived CDR1 and CDR2 are SGHTA and FQGTGA. There are 18 residues in the CDR3. This specimen belongs to a study of T cell responses to AZD1222 COVID-19 vaccine. General study results and limits: Only 6 or 7 individuals given AZD1222 were seropositive at baseline.

The data were produced by immunoSEQ multiplex PCR, yet TCRdb's version contains in-frame clones alone and is incomplete. The sample shows some 150,000 clones, 88% of them seen only once. The genes are TRBV7-3 and TRBJ2-6; TRBD1 aligns across 10 bases. Source: peripheral blood, taken on day 0 of MenACWY control vaccination. The sequence derives from an adult in good health. The CDR3 DNA reads as TGTGCCAGCAGCCCTGGACAGGGGGAGTTGTCTGGGGCCAACGTCCTGACTTTC. Translated: CASSPGQGELSGANVLTF. The whole variable domain, filled in from reference TRBV7-3 and TRBJ2-6, reads GAGVSQTPSNKVTEKGKYVELRCDPISGHTALYWYRQSLGQGPEFLIYFQGTGAADDSGLPNDRFFAVRPEGSVSTLKIQRTERGDSAVYLCASSPGQGELSGANVLTFGAGSRLTVL.